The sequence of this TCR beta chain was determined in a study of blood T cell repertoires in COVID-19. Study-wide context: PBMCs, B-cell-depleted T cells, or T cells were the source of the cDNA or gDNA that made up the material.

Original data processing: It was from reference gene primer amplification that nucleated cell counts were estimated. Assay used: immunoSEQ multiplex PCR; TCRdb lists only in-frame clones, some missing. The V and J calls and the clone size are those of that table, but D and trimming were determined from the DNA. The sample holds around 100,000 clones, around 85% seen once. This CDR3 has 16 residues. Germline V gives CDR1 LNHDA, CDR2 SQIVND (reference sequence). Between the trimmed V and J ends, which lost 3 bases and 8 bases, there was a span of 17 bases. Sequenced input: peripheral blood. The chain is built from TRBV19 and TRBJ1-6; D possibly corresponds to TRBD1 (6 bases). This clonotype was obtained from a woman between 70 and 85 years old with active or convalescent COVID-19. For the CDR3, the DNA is TGTGCCAGTAGTATCGGGCCGGTAGAGGGGGATTCACCCCTCCACTTT. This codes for CASSIGPVEGDSPLHF.